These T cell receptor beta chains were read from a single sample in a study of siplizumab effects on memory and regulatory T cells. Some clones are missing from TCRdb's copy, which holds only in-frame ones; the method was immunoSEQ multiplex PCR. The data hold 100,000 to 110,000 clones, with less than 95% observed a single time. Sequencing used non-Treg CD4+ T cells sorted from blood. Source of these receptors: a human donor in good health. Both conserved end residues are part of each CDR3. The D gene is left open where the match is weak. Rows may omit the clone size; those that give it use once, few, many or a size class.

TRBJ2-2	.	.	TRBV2	TGTGCCAGCAGTAAGGCAGGGGCATCGGCCGGGGAGCTGTTTTTT	CASSKAGASAGELFF
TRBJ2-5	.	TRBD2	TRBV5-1	TGCGCCAGCAGCAAGACTAGCGGGAGCCAAGAGACCCAGTACTTC	CASSKTSGSQETQYF
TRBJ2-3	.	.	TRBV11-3	TGTGCCAGCAGCAATGCTCAAGGGGCAGATACGCAGTATTTT	CASSNAQGADTQYF
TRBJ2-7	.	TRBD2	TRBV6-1	TGTGCCAGCAGCCAGACTAGCGGCTACGAGCAGTACTTC	CASSQTSGYEQYF
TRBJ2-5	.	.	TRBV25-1	TGTGCCAGCAGAGGGGATGAAGAGACCCAGTACTTC	CASRGDEETQYF
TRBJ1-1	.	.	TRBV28	TGTGCCAGCAGTTTAGGGCAGGACAACACTGAAGCTTTCTTT	CASSLGQDNTEAFF
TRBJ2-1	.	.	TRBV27	TGTGCCAGCAGTTCCCGGACGACGTTGGGAAAGCTGTTCTTC	CASSSRTTLGKLFF
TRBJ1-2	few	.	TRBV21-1	TGTGCCAGCAGCAAAGGCAGACAAGCGGTTAATGGCTACACCTTC	CASSKGRQAVNGYTF
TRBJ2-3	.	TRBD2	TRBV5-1	TGCGCCAGCAGCTCGAGCGGGAGAGGAGCAGATACGCAGTATTTT	CASSSSGRGADTQYF
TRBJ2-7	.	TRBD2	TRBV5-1	TGCGCCAGCAGCTTGACTAGCGGGAGCTTCCTCTACGAGCAGTACTTC	CASSLTSGSFLYEQYF
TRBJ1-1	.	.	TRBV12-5	TGTGCTAGTGGTTTGGGACCACCGGGGGTAGCTTTCTTT	CASGLGPPGVAFF
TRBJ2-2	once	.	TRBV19	TGTGCCAGTATGGTCCAGGGAGGAACCGGGGAGCTGTTTTTT	CASMVQGGTGELFF
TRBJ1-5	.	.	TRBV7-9	TGTGCCAGCAGCTCCGCAGGATTGAATCAGCCCCAGCATTTT	CASSSAGLNQPQHF
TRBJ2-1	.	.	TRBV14	TGTGCCAGCAGCCGAGAGACTGGGACTGAGCAGTTCTTC	CASSRETGTEQFF
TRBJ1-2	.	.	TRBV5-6	TGTGCCAGCAGCTTGGACGGGATCGGCCCCTATGGCTACACCTTC	CASSLDGIGPYGYTF
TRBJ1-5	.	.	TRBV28	TGTGTCTCATCCCGGCCGGGTTTAAGCAATCAGCCCCAGCATTTT	CVSSRPGLSNQPQHF
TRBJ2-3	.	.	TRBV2	TGTGCCAGCAGTGGGGAACAAATCCGTGGAGATACGCAGTATTTT	CASSGEQIRGDTQYF
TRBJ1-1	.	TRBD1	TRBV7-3	TGTGCCAGCAGCTTAGGGACAGTTAAGAACACTGAAGCTTTCTTT	CASSLGTVKNTEAFF
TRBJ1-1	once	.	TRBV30	TGTGCCTTGAAATCCTTTGGGGCGACTGAAGCTTTCTTT	CALKSFGATEAFF
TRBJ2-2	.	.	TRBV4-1	TGCGCCAGCAGCCAAGCTACGGCAGACCAGGCCGGGGAGCTGTTTTTT	CASSQATADQAGELFF
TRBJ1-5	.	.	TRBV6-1	TGTGCCAGCAGTGAAGCGACAGGTTATCAGCCCCAGCATTTT	CASSEATGYQPQHF
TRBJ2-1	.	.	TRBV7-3	TGTGCCACCGCGAGGAGCTCCTACAATGAGCAGTTCTTC	CATARSSYNEQFF
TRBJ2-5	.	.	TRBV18	TGTGCCAGCTCACCCGCCGCGAACCAAGAGACCCAGTACTTC	CASSPAANQETQYF
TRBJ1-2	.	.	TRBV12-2	TGTGCAAGTCGCTTAGCCCCAACGACAGGTAGCTATGGCTACACCTTC	CASRLAPTTGSYGYTF
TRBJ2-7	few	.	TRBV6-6	TGTGCCAGCAATCAGCCGAACCGCCAACACGAGCAGTACTTC	CASNQPNRQHEQYF
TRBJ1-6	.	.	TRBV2	TGTGCCAGCAGTGCCAGGACTTCACCCCTCCACTTT	CASSARTSPLHF